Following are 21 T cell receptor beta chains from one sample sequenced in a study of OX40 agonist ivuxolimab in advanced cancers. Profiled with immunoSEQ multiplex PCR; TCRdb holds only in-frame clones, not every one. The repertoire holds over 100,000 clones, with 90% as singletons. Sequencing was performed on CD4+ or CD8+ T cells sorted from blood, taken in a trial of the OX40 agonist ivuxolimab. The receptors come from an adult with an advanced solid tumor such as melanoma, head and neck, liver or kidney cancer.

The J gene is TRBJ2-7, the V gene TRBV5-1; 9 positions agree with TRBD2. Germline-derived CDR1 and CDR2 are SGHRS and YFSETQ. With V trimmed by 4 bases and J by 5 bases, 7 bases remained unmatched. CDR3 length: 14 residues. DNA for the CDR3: TGCGCCAGCAGCGTAGTAGCGGGAGTCAACGAGCAGTACTTC. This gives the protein CASSVVAGVNEQYF.

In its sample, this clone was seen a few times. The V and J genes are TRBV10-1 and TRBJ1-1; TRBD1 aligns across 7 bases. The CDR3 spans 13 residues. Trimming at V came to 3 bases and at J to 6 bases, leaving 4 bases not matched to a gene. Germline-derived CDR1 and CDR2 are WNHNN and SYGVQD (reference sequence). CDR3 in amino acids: CASSDEGAAEAFF. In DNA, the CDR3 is TGCGCCAGCAGTGATGAGGGGGCAGCTGAAGCTTTCTTT.

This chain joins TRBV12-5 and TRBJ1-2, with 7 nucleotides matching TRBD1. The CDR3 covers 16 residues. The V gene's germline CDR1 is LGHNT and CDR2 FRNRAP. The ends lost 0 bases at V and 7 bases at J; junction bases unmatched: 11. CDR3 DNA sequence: TGTGCTAGTGGTTTGGTAAGAGGGGGCCAAGATGGTGGCTACACCTTC. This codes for CASGLVRGGQDGGYTF.

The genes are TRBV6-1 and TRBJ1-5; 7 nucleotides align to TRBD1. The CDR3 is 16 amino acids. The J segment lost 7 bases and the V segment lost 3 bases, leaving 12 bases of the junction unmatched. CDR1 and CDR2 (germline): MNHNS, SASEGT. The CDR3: CASSDGDSRGRQPQHF. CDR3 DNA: TGTGCCAGCAGTGACGGGGACAGCCGGGGAAGGCAGCCCCAGCATTTT.

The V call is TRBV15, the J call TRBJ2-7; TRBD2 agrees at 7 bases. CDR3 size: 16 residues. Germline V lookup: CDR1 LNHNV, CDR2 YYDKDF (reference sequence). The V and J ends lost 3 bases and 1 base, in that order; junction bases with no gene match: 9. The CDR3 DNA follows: TGTGCCACCAGCAGGGACTACGGGAGGTCTTCCTACGAGCAGTACTTC. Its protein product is CATSRDYGRSSYEQYF.

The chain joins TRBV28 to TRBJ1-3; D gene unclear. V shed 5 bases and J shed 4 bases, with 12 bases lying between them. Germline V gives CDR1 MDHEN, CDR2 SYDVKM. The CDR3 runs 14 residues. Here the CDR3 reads CASSPTLGGNTIYF. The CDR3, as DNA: TGTGCCAGCAGTCCCACCCTGGGGGGAAACACCATATATTTT. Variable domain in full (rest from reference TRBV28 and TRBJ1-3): DVKVTQSSRYLVKRTGEKVFLECVQDMDHENMFWYRQDPGLGLRLIYFSYDVKMKEKGDIPEGYSVSREKKERFSLILESASTNQTSMYLCASSPTLGGNTIYFGEGSWLTVV.

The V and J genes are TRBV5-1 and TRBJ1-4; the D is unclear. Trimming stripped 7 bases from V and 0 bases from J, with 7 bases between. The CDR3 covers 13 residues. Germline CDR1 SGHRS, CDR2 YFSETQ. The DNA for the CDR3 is TGCGCCAGCTCGGTCGCAACTAATGAAAAACTGTTTTTT. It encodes CASSVATNEKLFF.

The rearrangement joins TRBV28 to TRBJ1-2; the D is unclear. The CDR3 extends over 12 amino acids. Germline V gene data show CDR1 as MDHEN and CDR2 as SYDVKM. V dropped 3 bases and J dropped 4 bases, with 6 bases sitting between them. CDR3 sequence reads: CASSFDTYGYTF. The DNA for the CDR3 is TGTGCCAGCAGTTTTGATACCTATGGCTACACCTTC.

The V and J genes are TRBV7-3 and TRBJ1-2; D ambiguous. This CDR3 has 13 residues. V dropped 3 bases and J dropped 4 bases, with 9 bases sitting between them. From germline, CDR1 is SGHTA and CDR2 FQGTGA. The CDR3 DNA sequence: TGTGCCAGCAGCTTTCAGGAAGGCTATGGCTACACCTTC. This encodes CASSFQEGYGYTF.

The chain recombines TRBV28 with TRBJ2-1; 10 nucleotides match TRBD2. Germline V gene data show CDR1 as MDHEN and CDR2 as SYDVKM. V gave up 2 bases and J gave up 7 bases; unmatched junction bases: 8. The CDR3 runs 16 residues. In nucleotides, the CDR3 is TGTGCCAGCAGTTTAGGGGCTAGCGGGAGAACGAATGAGCAGTTCTTC. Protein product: CASSLGASGRTNEQFF.

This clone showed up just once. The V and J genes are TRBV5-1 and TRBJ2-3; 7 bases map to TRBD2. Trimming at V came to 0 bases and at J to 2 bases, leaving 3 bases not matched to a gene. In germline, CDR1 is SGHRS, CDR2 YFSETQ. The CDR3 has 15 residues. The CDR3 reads CASSLVAGDTDTQYF. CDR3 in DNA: TGCGCCAGCAGCTTGGTGGCGGGGGACACAGATACGCAGTATTTT.

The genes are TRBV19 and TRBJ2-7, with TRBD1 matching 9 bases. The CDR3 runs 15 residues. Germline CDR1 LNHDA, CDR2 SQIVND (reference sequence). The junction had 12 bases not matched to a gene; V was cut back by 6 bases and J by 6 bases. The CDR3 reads CASSLGTGRASEQYF. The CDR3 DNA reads TGTGCCAGTAGCCTTGGGACAGGGAGGGCCTCCGAGCAGTACTTC.

In DNA, the CDR3 is TGCGCCAGCAGCCACGGCAGGGGATCAATGAACACTGAAGCTTTCTTT. It codes for CASSHGRGSMNTEAFF. The J gene is TRBJ1-1, the V gene TRBV4-1; D is possibly TRBD1 (6 bases). V was trimmed by 3 bases and J by 0 bases, leaving 14 bases between them. This CDR3 comprises 16 residues. The germline V gene encodes CDR1 MGHRA and CDR2 YSYEKL.

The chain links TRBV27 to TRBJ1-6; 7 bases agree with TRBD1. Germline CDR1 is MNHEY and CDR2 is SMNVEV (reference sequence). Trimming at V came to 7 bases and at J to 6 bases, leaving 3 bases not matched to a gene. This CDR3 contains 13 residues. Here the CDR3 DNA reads TGTGCCAGCAAACAGGGGATTAATTCACCCCTCCACTTT. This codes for CASKQGINSPLHF.

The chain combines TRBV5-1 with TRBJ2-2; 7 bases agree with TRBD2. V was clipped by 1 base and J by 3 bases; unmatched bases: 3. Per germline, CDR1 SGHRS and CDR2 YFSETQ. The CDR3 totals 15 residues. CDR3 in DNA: TGCGCCAGCAGCTTGACGGGAGGTTACACCGGGGAGCTGTTTTTT. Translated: CASSLTGGYTGELFF.

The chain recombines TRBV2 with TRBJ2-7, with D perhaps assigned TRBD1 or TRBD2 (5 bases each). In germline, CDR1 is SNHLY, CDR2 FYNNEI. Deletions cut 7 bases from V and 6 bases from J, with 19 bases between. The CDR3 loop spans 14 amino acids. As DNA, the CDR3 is TGTGCCAGCACCAACTCCGGGGCCCCCGGCGAGCAGTACTTC. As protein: CASTNSGAPGEQYF.

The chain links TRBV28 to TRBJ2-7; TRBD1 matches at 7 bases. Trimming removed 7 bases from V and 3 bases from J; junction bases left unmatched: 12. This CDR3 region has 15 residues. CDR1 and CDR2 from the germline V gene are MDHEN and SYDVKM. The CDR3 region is CASTPGTAEFYEQYF. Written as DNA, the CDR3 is TGTGCCAGCACTCCCGGGACAGCGGAATTCTACGAGCAGTACTTC.

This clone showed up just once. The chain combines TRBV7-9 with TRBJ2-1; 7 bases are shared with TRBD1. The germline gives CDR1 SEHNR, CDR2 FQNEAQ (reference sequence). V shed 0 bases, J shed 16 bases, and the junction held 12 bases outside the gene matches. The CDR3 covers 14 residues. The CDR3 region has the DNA TGTGCCAGCAGCTTAGCGATCGTTGACAGGGATCATTTCTTC. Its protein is CASSLAIVDRDHFF.

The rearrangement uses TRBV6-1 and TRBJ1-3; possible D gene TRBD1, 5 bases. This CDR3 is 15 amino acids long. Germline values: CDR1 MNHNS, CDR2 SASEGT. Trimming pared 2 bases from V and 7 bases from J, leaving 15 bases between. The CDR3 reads CASSENYGGGNTIYF. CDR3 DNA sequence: TGTGCCAGCAGTGAAAATTATGGGGGAGGGAACACCATATATTTT.

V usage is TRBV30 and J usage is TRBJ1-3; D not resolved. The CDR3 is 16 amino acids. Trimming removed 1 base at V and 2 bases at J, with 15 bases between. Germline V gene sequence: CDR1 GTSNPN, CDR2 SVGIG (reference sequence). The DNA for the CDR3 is TGTGCCTGGAGTGGAACTCTCAGGCCGGCTGGAAACACCATATATTTT. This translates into CAWSGTLRPAGNTIYF.

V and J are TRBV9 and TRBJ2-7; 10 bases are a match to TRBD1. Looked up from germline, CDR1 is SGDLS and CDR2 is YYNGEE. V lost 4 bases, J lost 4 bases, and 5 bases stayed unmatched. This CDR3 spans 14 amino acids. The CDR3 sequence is CASSPSGQGYEQYF. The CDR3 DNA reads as TGTGCCAGCAGCCCCTCGGGACAGGGGTACGAGCAGTACTTC.